The sequence of this TCR beta chain was determined in a study of CD8 T cells in Susac syndrome. Relapsing-remitting disease, either stable or active, was present in the treatment-naive patients who were the multiple sclerosis controls. The authors negatively isolated CD8+ and CD4+ T cells and FACS-enriched TEMRA cells. After extraction with the RNeasy kit, 0.5 to 1 ug of the RNA was reverse transcribed using random hexamers. Amplification of TCR beta CDR3 spanned 54 Vbeta and 13 Jbeta via immunoSEQ multiplex PCR. One entry per CDR3 protein, called by TCRdb with MiXCR from the immunoSEQ multiplex PCR reads. The sample comprises 200,000 or so distinct CDR3 sequences, around 96% of which are singletons, and 0.093% rests with the top ten. CDR3 length equals 16 residues. Trimming shortened V by 5 bases and J by 2 bases, and 20 bases separated the two germline ends. Germline V gene sequence: CDR1 SGHDT, CDR2 YYEEEE.

This TCR was recovered from a human donor with multiple sclerosis. This chain links TRBV5-6 with TRBJ2-7; D possibly matches TRBD1 or TRBD2 (5 bases each). The sequenced sample was CD4+ T cells from PBMCs. The DNA of the CDR3 is TGTGCCAGCAGACTGACCCTCCGGGACGGAGCCTACGAGCAGTACTTC. Protein sequence: CASRLTLRDGAYEQYF.